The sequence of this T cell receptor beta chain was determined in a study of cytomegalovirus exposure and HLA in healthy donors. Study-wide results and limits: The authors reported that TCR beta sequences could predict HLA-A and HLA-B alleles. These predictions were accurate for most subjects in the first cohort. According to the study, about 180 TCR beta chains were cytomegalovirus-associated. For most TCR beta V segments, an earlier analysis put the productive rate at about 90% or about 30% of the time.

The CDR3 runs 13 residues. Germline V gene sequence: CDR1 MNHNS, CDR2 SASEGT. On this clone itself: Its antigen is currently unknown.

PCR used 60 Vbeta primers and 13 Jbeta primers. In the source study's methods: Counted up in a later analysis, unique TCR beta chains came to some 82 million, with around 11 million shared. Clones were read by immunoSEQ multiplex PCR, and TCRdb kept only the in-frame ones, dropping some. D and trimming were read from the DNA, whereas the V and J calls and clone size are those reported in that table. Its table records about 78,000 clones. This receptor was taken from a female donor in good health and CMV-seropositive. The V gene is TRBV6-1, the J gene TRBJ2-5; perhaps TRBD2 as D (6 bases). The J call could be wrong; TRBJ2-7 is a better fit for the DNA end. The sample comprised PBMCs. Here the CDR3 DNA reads TGTGCCAGCAGTGCTGGGGGGTCCTACGAGCAGTACTTC. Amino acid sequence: CASSAGGSYEQYF.